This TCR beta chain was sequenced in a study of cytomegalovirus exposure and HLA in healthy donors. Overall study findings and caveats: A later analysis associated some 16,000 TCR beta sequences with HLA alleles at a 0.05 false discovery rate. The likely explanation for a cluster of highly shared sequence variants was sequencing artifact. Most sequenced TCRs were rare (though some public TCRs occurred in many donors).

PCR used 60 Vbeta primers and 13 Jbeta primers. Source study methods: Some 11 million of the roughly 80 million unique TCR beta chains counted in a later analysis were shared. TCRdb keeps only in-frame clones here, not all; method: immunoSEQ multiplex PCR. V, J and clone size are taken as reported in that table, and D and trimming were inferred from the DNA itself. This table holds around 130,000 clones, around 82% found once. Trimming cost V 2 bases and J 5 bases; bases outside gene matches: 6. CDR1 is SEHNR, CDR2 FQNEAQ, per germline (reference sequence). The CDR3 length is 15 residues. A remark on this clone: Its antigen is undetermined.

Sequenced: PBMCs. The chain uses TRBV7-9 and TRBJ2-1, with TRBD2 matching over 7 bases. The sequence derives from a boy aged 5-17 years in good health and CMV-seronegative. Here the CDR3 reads CASSLQTSFNNEQFF. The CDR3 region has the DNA TGTGCCAGCAGCTTACAGACTAGCTTCAACAATGAGCAGTTCTTC.